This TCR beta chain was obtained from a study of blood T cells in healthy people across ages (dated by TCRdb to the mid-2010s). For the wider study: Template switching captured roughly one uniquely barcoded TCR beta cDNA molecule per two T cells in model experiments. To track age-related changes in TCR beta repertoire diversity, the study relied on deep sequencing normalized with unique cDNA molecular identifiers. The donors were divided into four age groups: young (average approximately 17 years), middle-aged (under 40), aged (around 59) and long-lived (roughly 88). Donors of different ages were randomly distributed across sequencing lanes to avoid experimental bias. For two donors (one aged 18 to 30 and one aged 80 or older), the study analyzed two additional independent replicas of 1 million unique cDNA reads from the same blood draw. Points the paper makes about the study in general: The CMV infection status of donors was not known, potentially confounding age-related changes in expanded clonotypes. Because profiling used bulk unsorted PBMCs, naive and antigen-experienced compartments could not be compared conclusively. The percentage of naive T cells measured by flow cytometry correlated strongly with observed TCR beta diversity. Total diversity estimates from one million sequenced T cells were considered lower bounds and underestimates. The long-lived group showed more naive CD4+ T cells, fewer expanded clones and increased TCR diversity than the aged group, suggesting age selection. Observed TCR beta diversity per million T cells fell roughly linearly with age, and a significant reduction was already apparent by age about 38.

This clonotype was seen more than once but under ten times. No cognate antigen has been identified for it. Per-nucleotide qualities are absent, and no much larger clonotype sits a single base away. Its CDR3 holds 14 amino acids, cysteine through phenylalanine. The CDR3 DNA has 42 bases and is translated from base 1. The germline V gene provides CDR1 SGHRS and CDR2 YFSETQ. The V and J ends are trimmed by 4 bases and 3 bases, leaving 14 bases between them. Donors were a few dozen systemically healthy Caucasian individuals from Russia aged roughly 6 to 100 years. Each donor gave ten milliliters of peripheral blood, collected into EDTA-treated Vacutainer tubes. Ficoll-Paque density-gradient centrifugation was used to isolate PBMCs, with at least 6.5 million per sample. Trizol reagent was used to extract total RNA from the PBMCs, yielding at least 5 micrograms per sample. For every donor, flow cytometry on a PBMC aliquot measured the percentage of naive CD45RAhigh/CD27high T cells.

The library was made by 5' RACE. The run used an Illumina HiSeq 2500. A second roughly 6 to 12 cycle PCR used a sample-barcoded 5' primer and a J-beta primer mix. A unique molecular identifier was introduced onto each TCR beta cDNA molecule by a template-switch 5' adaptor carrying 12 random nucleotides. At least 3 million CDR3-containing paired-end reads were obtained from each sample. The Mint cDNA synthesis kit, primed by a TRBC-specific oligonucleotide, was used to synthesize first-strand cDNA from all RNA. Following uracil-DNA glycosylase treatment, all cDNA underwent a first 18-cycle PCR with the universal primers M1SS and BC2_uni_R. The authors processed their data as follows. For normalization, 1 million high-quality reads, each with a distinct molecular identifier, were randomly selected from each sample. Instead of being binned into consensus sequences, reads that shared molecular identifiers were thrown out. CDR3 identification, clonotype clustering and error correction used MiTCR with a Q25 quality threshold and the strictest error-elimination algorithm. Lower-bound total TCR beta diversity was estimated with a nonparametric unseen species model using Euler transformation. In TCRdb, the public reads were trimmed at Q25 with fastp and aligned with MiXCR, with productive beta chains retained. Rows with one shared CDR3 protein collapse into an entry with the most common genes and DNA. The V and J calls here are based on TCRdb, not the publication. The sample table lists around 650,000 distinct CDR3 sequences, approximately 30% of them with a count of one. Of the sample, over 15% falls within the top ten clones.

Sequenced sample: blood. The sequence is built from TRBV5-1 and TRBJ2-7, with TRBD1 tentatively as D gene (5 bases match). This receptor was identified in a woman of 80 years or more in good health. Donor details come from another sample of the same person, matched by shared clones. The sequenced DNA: TGCGCCAGCAGCGAGTCAGGGTCTTACTACGAGCAGTACTTC. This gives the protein CASSESGSYYEQYF.